Sequencing of this TCR beta chain was carried out in a study of T cell responses to AZD1222 COVID-19 vaccine. Study-level results: Possibly, clonal diversity was underestimated; donors were largely white British and included more females.

CDR1 GTSNPN and CDR2 SVGIG come from the germline V gene (reference sequence). The CDR3 runs to 13 residues. Deletions cut 3 bases from V and 8 bases from J, with 14 bases between. Libraries were prepared by immunoSEQ multiplex PCR; TCRdb keeps only in-frame clonotypes and omits some of them. The table shows over 100,000 clones, with roughly 90% occurring only once. A remark on this clone: Its antigen is as yet unknown.

The clonotype was recovered from an adult who received the AZD1222 COVID-19 vaccine. The gene calls are TRBV30 and TRBJ1-3; D is uncertain. Sequencing was performed on peripheral blood, taken 28 days after the second AZD1222 dose. The DNA for the CDR3 is TGTGCCTGGAGACCCCCGTCCCCAGACACCATATATTTT. Protein product: CAWRPPSPDTIYF.